This is a list of T cell receptor beta chains from one sample in a study of T cells after yellow fever vaccination. From the 5' RACE reads, TCRdb called clonotypes with MiXCR, one entry per CDR3 protein. The data show fewer than 150,000 distinct CDR3 sequences, with around 6.7% seen just once and approximately 2.7% held by the top ten. The sample here was CD4+ T cells sorted from PBMCs, taken 35 to 50 days after the first yellow fever vaccination. Every receptor here comes from a man between 18 and 29 years old who received the YFV17D yellow fever vaccine. Each CDR3 is given with its conserved first and last residue. D genes are given only for firm matches. Size values are once, few and many counts, or a class for expanded clones, and some rows have none.

v_call	d_call	clone_size	j_call	cdr3_aa	cdr3_nt
TRBV29-1	.	.	TRBJ1-5	CSVTRGLGQPQHF	TGCAGCGTTACACGGGGGCTAGGACAGCCCCAGCATTTT
TRBV12-3/TRBV12-4	TRBD1	.	TRBJ2-7	CASSFSPGTGGFYEQYF	TGTGCCAGCAGTTTCTCTCCCGGGACAGGGGGATTCTACGAGCAGTACTTC
TRBV10-3	TRBD2	many	TRBJ2-3	CAITEGTSGSTDTQYF	TGTGCCATCACCGAAGGGACTAGCGGGAGCACAGATACGCAGTATTTT
TRBV20-1	TRBD2	many	TRBJ2-3	CSANNPGLASDTQYF	TGCAGTGCTAACAACCCGGGACTAGCTTCCGATACGCAGTATTTT
TRBV20-1	.	many	TRBJ1-6	CSARNHGTSSYNSPLHF	TGCAGTGCCAGAAATCACGGAACGAGCTCCTATAATTCACCCCTCCACTTT
TRBV11-3	TRBD1	many	TRBJ1-1	CASSLAGMGQTNTEAFF	TGTGCCAGCAGCTTAGCCGGGATGGGACAGACGAACACTGAAGCTTTCTTT
TRBV24-1	TRBD2	.	TRBJ2-3	CATSESGRGESWAQYF	TGTGCCACCAGTGAATCGGGGCGGGGGGAATCATGGGCGCAGTATTTT
TRBV9	TRBD1	many	TRBJ2-3	CASRKTGASTDTQYF	TGTGCCAGCAGAAAGACAGGGGCCAGCACAGATACGCAGTATTTT
TRBV7-2	TRBD2	many	TRBJ2-3	CASRTQASGGADTQYF	TGTGCCAGCAGAACTCAAGCTAGCGGGGGTGCAGATACGCAGTATTTT
TRBV20-1	TRBD1	many	TRBJ1-4	CSAQIGTDNEKLFF	TGCAGTGCTCAGATAGGGACAGATAATGAAAAACTGTTTTTT
TRBV29-1	.	many	TRBJ1-3	CSVEFGIQRDTIYF	TGCAGCGTTGAATTCGGGATCCAGAGGGACACCATATATTTT
TRBV4-3	TRBD2	few	TRBJ2-1	CASSQFKTSGGNEQFF	TGCGCCAGCAGCCAATTCAAGACTAGCGGAGGCAATGAGCAGTTCTTC
TRBV3-1	.	many	TRBJ1-2	CASSQDEAKNYGYTF	TGTGCCAGCAGCCAAGATGAGGCTAAGAACTATGGCTACACCTTC
TRBV20-1	TRBD2	few	TRBJ2-7	CSARDDGGVTSYEQYF	TGCAGTGCTAGAGATGACGGGGGGGTAACCTCCTACGAGCAGTACTTC
TRBV4-3	.	many	TRBJ1-2	CASSQDRRGGGYTF	TGCGCCAGCAGCCAAGATCGTAGGGGCGGTGGCTACACCTTC
TRBV12-3/TRBV12-4	TRBD2	many	TRBJ2-7	CASSPTAGGYEQYF	TGTGCCAGCAGCCCCACCGCGGGGGGTTACGAGCAGTACTTC
TRBV4-2	TRBD2	many	TRBJ2-2	CASSHALAGGRFTGELFF	TGTGCCAGCAGCCACGCGTTAGCGGGGGGGCGTTTCACCGGGGAGCTGTTTTTT
TRBV3-1	.	few	TRBJ1-1	CASSPTGLEAFF	TGTGCCAGCAGCCCCACGGGGCTGGAAGCTTTCTTT
TRBV28	.	many	TRBJ1-5	CASTLRTLYQPQHF	TGTGCCAGCACCTTGAGGACCCTATATCAGCCCCAGCATTTT
TRBV25-1	.	many	TRBJ2-6	CASSEGGSGANVLTF	TGTGCCAGCAGTGAGGGGGGCTCTGGGGCCAACGTCCTGACTTTC
TRBV14	.	many	TRBJ2-2	CASSRLKNTGELFF	TGTGCCAGCAGCCGTCTAAAGAACACCGGGGAGCTGTTTTTT
TRBV6-1	.	many	TRBJ2-2	CASSPGSGRRNTGELFF	TGTGCCAGCAGTCCTGGGTCCGGGAGACGGAACACCGGGGAGCTGTTTTTT
TRBV29-1	.	many	TRBJ1-2	CSVVAGSGYGYTF	TGCAGCGTTGTGGCCGGGTCTGGCTATGGCTACACCTTC
TRBV7-3	TRBD1	many	TRBJ2-5	CASSQGAQETQYF	TGTGCCAGCAGCCAGGGGGCTCAAGAGACCCAGTACTTC
TRBV20-1	.	many	TRBJ2-2	CSAPHPNTGELFF	TGCAGTGCTCCCCACCCGAACACCGGGGAGCTGTTTTTT
TRBV7-9	.	.	TRBJ1-1	CASSLAPRGTEAFF	TGTGCCAGCAGCTTAGCCCCTCGCGGGACTGAAGCTTTCTTT
TRBV7-3	.	many	TRBJ2-2	CASSPWGLRNTGELFF	TGTGCCAGCAGCCCATGGGGACTCAGAAACACCGGGGAGCTGTTTTTT
TRBV6-2/TRBV6-3	.	many	TRBJ1-5	CAAATGGESNQPQHF	TGTGCCGCAGCGACGGGAGGGGAGAGCAATCAGCCCCAGCATTTT
TRBV12-3/TRBV12-4	.	many	TRBJ1-5	CASSLRSVDGNQPQHF	TGTGCCAGCAGTTTACGGTCCGTCGACGGCAATCAGCCCCAGCATTTT
TRBV3-1	TRBD1	many	TRBJ1-6	CASSQRDRAKPLHF	TGTGCCAGCAGCCAACGGGACAGGGCAAAACCCCTCCACTTT
TRBV5-1	TRBD1	many	TRBJ2-1	CASSVGTGGHNEQFF	TGCGCCAGCAGCGTAGGGACAGGGGGCCACAATGAGCAGTTCTTC
TRBV29-1	.	many	TRBJ1-1	CSARPWGNTEAFF	TGCAGCGCACGCCCGTGGGGGAACACTGAAGCTTTCTTT
TRBV7-2	.	few	TRBJ2-3	CASSSELALRTQYF	TGTGCCAGCAGCTCCGAGCTCGCCTTAAGGACGCAGTATTTT
TRBV7-8	TRBD1	many	TRBJ1-1	CASSSRDSLMNTEAFF	TGTGCCAGCAGCTCGCGGGACAGCCTCATGAACACTGAAGCTTTCTTT
TRBV14	TRBD1	many	TRBJ1-2	CASSPTWTGGVYTF	TGTGCCAGCAGCCCTACTTGGACAGGGGGCGTCTACACCTTC
TRBV7-2	.	once	TRBJ2-1	CASSLNGAGNYNEHFF	TGCGCCAGCAGCTTAAACGGGGCAGGCAACTACAATGAGCACTTCTTC
TRBV5-5	.	many	TRBJ1-1	CASSLVDLTEAFF	TGTGCCAGCAGCTTGGTGGATCTCACTGAAGCTTTCTTT
TRBV2	.	.	TRBJ2-5	CASSMDGRETQYF	TGTGCCAGCAGTATGGACGGTCGGGAGACCCAGTACTTC
TRBV4-3	.	many	TRBJ2-3	CASSQDDYTDTQYF	TGCGCCAGCAGCCAAGATGATTATACAGATACGCAGTATTTT
TRBV5-1	TRBD2	many	TRBJ2-3	CASSKPPVLSGGALPDTQYF	TGCGCCAGCAGTAAACCCCCAGTACTTAGCGGGGGGGCCCTCCCAGATACGCAGTATTTT
TRBV5-1	.	many	TRBJ1-1	CASSLGPSRNTEAFF	TGCGCCAGCAGCTTGGGCCCGAGTAGGAACACTGAAGCTTTCTTT